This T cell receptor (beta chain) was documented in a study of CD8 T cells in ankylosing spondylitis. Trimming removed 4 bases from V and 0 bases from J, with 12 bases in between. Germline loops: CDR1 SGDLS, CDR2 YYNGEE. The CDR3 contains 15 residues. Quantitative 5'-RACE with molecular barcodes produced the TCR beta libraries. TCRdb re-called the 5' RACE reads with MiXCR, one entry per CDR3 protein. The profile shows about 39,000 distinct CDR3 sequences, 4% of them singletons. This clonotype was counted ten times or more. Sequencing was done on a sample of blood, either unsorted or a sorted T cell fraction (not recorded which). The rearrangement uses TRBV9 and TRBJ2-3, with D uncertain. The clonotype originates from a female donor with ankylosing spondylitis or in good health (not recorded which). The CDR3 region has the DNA TGTGCCAGCAGCTCGAGGCAGGCAAGCACAGATACGCAGTATTTT. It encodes CASSSRQASTDTQYF.